Following are 24 T cell receptor beta chains from one sample sequenced in a study of blood T cells in healthy people across ages. Alongside a J-beta primer mix, a sample-barcoded 5' primer served in a second PCR lasting roughly 7 to 11 cycles. TCRdb re-called the 5' RACE reads through MiXCR, storing one row per CDR3 protein. The table records around 1,000,000 distinct CDR3 sequences, approximately 25% of them present only once. The same specimen was also included in a second study, on T cells of mothers and their children.

Source material: blood. These receptors came from a girl aged 2-15 years in good health.

The rearrangement joins TRBV7-9 to TRBJ2-1; perhaps TRBD1 as D (5 bases). The CDR3 is 15 amino acids. Germline V gene sequence: CDR1 SEHNR, CDR2 FQNEAQ (reference sequence). V lost 3 bases and J lost 5, with 14 bases in between. The CDR3 DNA is TGTGCCAGCAGCTTGGCGCAGGGCTTTAACAATGAGCAGTTCTTC. This codes for CASSLAQGFNNEQFF.

The chain uses TRBV20-1 and TRBJ2-7; perhaps TRBD2 as D (6 bases). CDR1 is DFQATT, CDR2 SNEGSKA, per germline (reference sequence). V gave up 2 bases and J gave up 7 bases, with 21 bases separating them. This CDR3 is 15 amino acids long. CDR3 coding DNA: TGCAGTGCTAGATTGGCGTATGGAGGGAGTTGGGAGCAGTACTTC. Amino acids: CSARLAYGGSWEQYF.

The chain has TRBV28 and TRBJ1-5; a weak D match, TRBD1 (6 bases). CDR1 and CDR2 from the germline V gene are MDHEN and SYDVKM. V gave up 2 bases and J gave up 0 bases, with 8 bases separating them. This CDR3 is 15 amino acids long. CDR3 sequence reads: CASSLGQYSNQPQHF. Here the CDR3 DNA reads TGTGCCAGCAGTTTAGGACAGTATAGCAATCAGCCCCAGCATTTT.

For this clonotype: This CDR3 is missing its conserved last phenylalanine or tryptophan, likely due to a read error. The chain carries TRBV5-1 and TRBJ2-7; tentatively, D is TRBD1 (5 bases). This CDR3 contains 14 residues. Germline V lookup: CDR1 SGHRS, CDR2 YFSETQ. Trimming removed 1 base from V and 4 bases from J, with 12 bases in between. The CDR3 nucleotides are TGCGCCAGCAGCTTGTGGCAGGGTAATTACGAGCAGTACTCC. Translation: CASSLWQGNYEQYS.

This chain uses TRBV28 with TRBJ2-7; D is unclear. This CDR3 region has 14 residues. The germline V and J ends were trimmed by 6 bases and 1 base, with 13 bases remaining between them. Germline values: CDR1 MDHEN, CDR2 SYDVKM. The CDR3 bases are TGTGCCAGCAGCCCAACGGACGGATCCTACGAGCAGTACTTC. Protein sequence: CASSPTDGSYEQYF.

There are a few counts of this clonotype. The chain is built from TRBV20-1 and TRBJ1-5; D gene unclear. Germline V gene sequence: CDR1 DFQATT, CDR2 SNEGSKA (reference sequence). V was trimmed by 3 bases and J by 0 bases, leaving 9 bases between them. The CDR3 has 14 amino acids. The CDR3 nucleotides read TGCAGTGCTAGGTCCCCCGGTAGCAATCAGCCCCAGCATTTT. It translates to CSARSPGSNQPQHF.

V is TRBV9 and J is TRBJ2-5; the match to TRBD2 covers 9 bases. This CDR3 has 16 residues. The germline V gene encodes CDR1 SGDLS and CDR2 YYNGEE. The V gene end was trimmed by 2 bases and the J gene end by 5 bases; junction bases not matched to a gene: 10. The CDR3 bases are TGTGCCAGCAGCGTGAGGGCTAGCGGGGCCCCTGAGACCCAGTACTTC. Its translation is CASSVRASGAPETQYF.

The chain couples TRBV20-1 to TRBJ2-2; 7 nucleotides match TRBD2. Trimming at V came to 3 bases and at J to 5 bases, leaving 6 bases not matched to a gene. This CDR3 spans 14 amino acids. Germline V gene sequence: CDR1 DFQATT, CDR2 SNEGSKA (reference sequence). This CDR3 is CSARGTTVTGELFF. The CDR3 DNA reads TGCAGTGCTAGGGGGACTACCGTAACCGGGGAGCTGTTTTTT.

This clonotype was seen a few times. The chain combines TRBV4-3 with TRBJ1-1; no clear D. This CDR3 region has 13 residues. The ends were cut back, 3 bases at V and 3 bases at J, with 8 bases in the middle. Germline-derived CDR1 and CDR2 are LGHNA and YSLEER. In DNA form, the CDR3 reads TGCGCCAGCAGCCAGGCGAGTTACACTGAAGCTTTCTTT. Translated, it gives CASSQASYTEAFF.

This clonotype appeared a few times. This chain joins TRBV7-2 and TRBJ1-1; D perhaps matches TRBD1 (6 bases). This CDR3 is built from 18 residues. Between the trimmed V and J ends, which lost 1 base and 4 bases, there was a span of 22 bases. Germline CDR1 is SGHTA and CDR2 is FQGNSA. The CDR3, as DNA: TGTGCCAGCAGCTTAGATTTACCGGGGGGCATGGAGGGCACTGAAGCTTTCTTT. As protein: CASSLDLPGGMEGTEAFF.

The rearrangement links TRBV12-5 to TRBJ2-7; TRBD2 is a possible D gene (5 bases). V dropped 7 bases and J dropped 5 bases, with 12 bases sitting between them. Germline-derived CDR1 and CDR2 are LGHNT and FRNRAP. CDR3 length: 12 residues. The CDR3 protein is CASALSSDEQYF. CDR3 DNA: TGTGCTAGTGCCCTCAGTAGCGACGAGCAGTACTTC.

This clonotype was observed a handful of times. The chain combines TRBV2 with TRBJ2-7; 7 bases align to TRBD2. CDR1 is SNHLY, CDR2 FYNNEI, per germline. The CDR3 sequence is 19 residues long. J lost 0 bases, V lost 7 bases, and 21 bases had no gene match. The CDR3 nucleotides read TGTGCCAGCATTCATCCGGGGCTAGCGGATCCTCAATACTCCTACGAGCAGTACTTC. Protein product: CASIHPGLADPQYSYEQYF.

This clonotype was seen only a few times. The J gene is TRBJ2-4, the V gene TRBV25-1; 8 nucleotides line up with TRBD1. There are 15 residues in the CDR3. Unmatched junction bases numbered 4, after V lost 3 bases and J lost 3 bases. Germline V gene data show CDR1 as MGHDK and CDR2 as SYGVNS. CDR3 loop: CASSDRTGSKNIQYF. DNA of the CDR3: TGTGCCAGCAGTGATAGGACAGGGAGCAAAAACATTCAGTACTTC.

The chain employs TRBV7-9 and TRBJ1-2; no clear D. V was shortened by 0 bases and J by 3 bases, with 11 bases between the two germline ends. The CDR3 totals 15 residues. CDR1 is SEHNR, CDR2 FQNEAQ, per germline (reference sequence). The CDR3 bases are TGTGCCAGCAGCTTAGCCTCCGGGTCCTACTATGGCTACACCTTC. This encodes CASSLASGSYYGYTF. Based on the CDR3 plus reference TRBV7-9 and TRBJ1-2, the full variable domain is DTGVSQNPRHKITKRGQNVTFRCDPISEHNRLYWYRQTLGQGPEFLTYFQNEAQLEKSRLLSDRFSAERPKGSFSTLEIQRTEQGDSAMYLCASSLASGSYYGYTFGSGTRLTVV.

The V gene is TRBV5-6, the J gene TRBJ2-7, with D tentatively TRBD1 or TRBD2 (5 bases each). With 2 bases removed from V and 8 bases from J, the gap between germline ends came to 8 bases. CDR1 SGHDT and CDR2 YYEEEE come from the germline V gene. This CDR3 has 11 residues. The CDR3 region has the DNA TGTGCCAGCAGCTTCGAGGGGAAGCAGTACTTC. This sequence encodes CASSFEGKQYF.

V is TRBV5-1 and J is TRBJ2-5, with D tentatively TRBD1 (6 bases). TRBJ2-7 matches the DNA end more closely, so the J call is doubtful. The CDR3 length is 15 residues. In germline, CDR1 is SGHRS, CDR2 YFSETQ. The CDR3 nucleotides are TGCGCCAGCAGCCCCTTACCCCCACAGGGAAGCGAGCAGTACTTC. This gives the protein CASSPLPPQGSEQYF.

The J gene is TRBJ1-5, the V gene TRBV7-9; 8 nucleotides align to TRBD1. The CDR3 contains 16 residues. Per germline, CDR1 SEHNR and CDR2 FQNEAQ (reference sequence). J was trimmed by 5 bases and V by 1 base; bases with no gene match: 7. CDR3 bases: TGTGCCAGCAGCTTAGTAGGACAGGGAAAGGATCAGCCCCAGCATTTT. This sequence encodes CASSLVGQGKDQPQHF.

Concerning this clonotype: Mismatch with germline at one junction end may stem from a read error. The rearrangement uses TRBV20-1 and TRBJ2-5; either TRBD1 or TRBD2 may supply D (5 bases each). This CDR3 is built from 11 residues. Per germline, CDR1 DFQATT and CDR2 SNEGSKA (reference sequence). The CDR3 DNA reads TGCAGTGCTAGGTGGGGCAATGAGCGGTTCTTC. Encoded protein: CSARWGNERFF.

This chain connects TRBV20-1 to TRBJ2-3; 9 bases agree with TRBD2. This CDR3 region has 15 residues. Germline V CDR1 and CDR2: DFQATT, SNEGSKA (reference sequence). The junction had 4 bases not matched to a gene; V was cut back by 1 base and J by 2 bases. CDR3 in DNA: TGCAGTGCTAGAGCGGGACTAGCAGCCACAGATACGCAGTATTTT. Translating it yields CSARAGLAATDTQYF.

The rearrangement links TRBV28 to TRBJ1-1; 7 bases line up with TRBD1. With V trimmed by 5 bases and J by 1 base, 4 bases remained unmatched. Germline V gene data show CDR1 as MDHEN and CDR2 as SYDVKM. The CDR3 length is 14 residues. The DNA of the CDR3 is TGTGCCAGCAGTATATACAGGGGGAACACTGAAGCTTTCTTT. Translating it yields CASSIYRGNTEAFF.

The V and J genes are TRBV20-1 and TRBJ1-4, with 8 bases fitting TRBD1. The CDR3 sequence is 14 residues long. J was trimmed by 5 bases and V by 4 bases; bases with no gene match: 6. Looked up from germline, CDR1 is DFQATT and CDR2 is SNEGSKA (reference sequence). The CDR3, as DNA: TGCAGTGCTAAGGAAGGACAGGGAAATGAAAAACTGTTTTTT. Translation gives CSAKEGQGNEKLFF.

The J gene is TRBJ2-3, the V gene TRBV23-1; 9 bases match TRBD2. TRBV23-1 is identified as an open reading frame with a role that is uncertain. J was trimmed by 5 bases and V by 6 bases; bases with no gene match: 6. This CDR3 has 14 residues. The CDR3 DNA is TGCGCCAGCAGGCAGTGGACTAGCGAAGATACGCAGTATTTT. Its protein product is CASRQWTSEDTQYF.

This clonotype was seen a handful of times. V and J are TRBV29-1 and TRBJ2-5, with a possible D match to TRBD2 (6 bases). The DNA end is more similar to TRBJ2-1, so the J call may be wrong. The CDR3 consists of 12 residues. The germline CDR1 and CDR2 sequences are SQVTM and ANQGSEA. The CDR3 region is CSGSREINEQFF. The CDR3 DNA sequence: TGCAGCGGTTCCCGGGAGATCAATGAGCAGTTCTTC.

This clonotype has just a few counts. The V gene is TRBV29-1, the J gene TRBJ2-2, with D unclear. This CDR3 contains 13 residues. V was trimmed by 5 bases and J by 0 bases, leaving 7 bases between them. Germline values: CDR1 SQVTM, CDR2 ANQGSEA. CDR3 sequence (DNA): TGCAGCGTTCGACACCCGAACACCGGGGAGCTGTTTTTT. It yields the protein CSVRHPNTGELFF.